Each of the 31 T cell receptor beta chains below was sequenced from the same sample in a study of blood T cells in healthy people across ages. Together with a sample-barcoded 5' primer, a J-beta primer mix was included in a second PCR lasting about 6 to 11 cycles. A single record per CDR3 protein comes from TCRdb applying MiXCR to the 5' RACE reads. Among roughly 800,000 distinct CDR3 sequences listed, about three fifths were seen once. Specimen: blood. The receptors originated from a man under 40 in good health.

This clonotype was counted only a few times. The chain employs TRBV29-1 and TRBJ1-2, with 8 bases matching TRBD1. Germline V gene sequence: CDR1 SQVTM, CDR2 ANQGSEA. The CDR3 is 11 residues long. After removal of 7 bases from V and 5 bases from J, the junction contained 3 bases not matched to a gene. In nucleotides, the CDR3 is TGCAGCGAGGACAGGGAATATGGCTACACCTTC. This encodes CSEDREYGYTF.

This clonotype was seen more than once but under ten times. The rearrangement joins TRBV10-3 to TRBJ2-7, with a possible D match to TRBD2 (6 bases). Germline V gives CDR1 ENHRY, CDR2 SYGVKD. The CDR3 is 13 residues long. V lost 7 bases and J lost 4, with 14 bases in between. The CDR3 here is CAIKSLGGYEQYF. CDR3 in DNA: TGTGCCATCAAGTCTCTGGGGGGATACGAGCAGTACTTC.

The rearrangement joins TRBV19 to TRBJ2-1; 8 bases align to TRBD2. Germline CDR1 and CDR2: LNHDA and SQIVND (reference sequence). J gave up 8 bases and V 4 bases, and 10 bases lay outside the gene matches. The CDR3 loop spans 15 amino acids. The CDR3 spells CASSRRRGARDEQFF. The DNA of the CDR3 is TGTGCCAGTAGTAGACGGCGGGGGGCCAGGGATGAGCAGTTCTTC.

CDR3 bases: TGTGCCAGCAGTTTAGGTAGCGGGGACCAAGAGACCCAGTACTTC. Amino acid sequence: CASSLGSGDQETQYF. The rearrangement links TRBV12-3 or TRBV12-4 to TRBJ2-5; TRBD2 aligns across 8 bases. The CDR3 runs to 15 residues. The V gene end was trimmed by 1 base and the J gene end by 0 bases; junction bases not matched to a gene: 1.

This clonotype has just a few counts. V gene TRBV4-3 combines with J gene TRBJ2-2; 8 positions match TRBD1. The CDR3 length is 16 residues. CDR1 is LGHNA and CDR2 is YSLEER in the germline V gene. V shed 2 bases and J 5 bases; nucleotides not matched to a gene: 7. The CDR3 loop is CASSQTGTGGTGELFF. In DNA, the CDR3 is TGCGCCAGCAGCCAAACCGGGACAGGCGGAACCGGGGAGCTGTTTTTT.

The chain combines TRBV18 with TRBJ2-3; D gene ambiguous. Germline assignment: CDR1 KGHSH and CDR2 LQKENI. The CDR3 loop spans 15 amino acids. Trimming removed 4 bases from V and 5 bases from J, with 16 bases in between. CDR3 amino acids: CASSRADGNRDTQYF. CDR3 DNA: TGTGCCAGCTCACGAGCAGACGGCAACCGAGATACGCAGTATTTT.

This clonotype has more than one count but fewer than ten. The rearrangement links TRBV5-1 to TRBJ1-1; D possibly corresponds to TRBD1 (6 bases). Germline assignment: CDR1 SGHRS and CDR2 YFSETQ. The CDR3 contains 15 residues. V lost 0 bases to trimming and J lost 6 bases, with 15 bases between them. CDR3 region: CASSLAGGAYPEAFF. The CDR3 DNA follows: TGCGCCAGCAGCTTGGCCGGGGGGGCCTACCCTGAAGCTTTCTTT.

In its sample, this clonotype was seen a few times. The J gene is TRBJ2-3, the V gene TRBV9, with TRBD2 identical over 8 bases. CDR3 length: 16 residues. Germline CDR1 SGDLS, CDR2 YYNGEE. Trimming at V came to 0 bases and at J to 2 bases, leaving 5 bases not matched to a gene. CDR3 loop: CASSVGPGGNTDTQYF. CDR3 sequence (DNA): TGTGCCAGCAGCGTAGGCCCGGGAGGGAACACAGATACGCAGTATTTT. Variable domain in full (rest from reference TRBV9 and TRBJ2-3): DSGVTQTPKHLITATGQRVTLRCSPRSGDLSVYWYQQSLDQGLQFLIQYYNGEERAKGNILERFSAQQFPDLHSELNLSSLELGDSALYFCASSVGPGGNTDTQYFGPGTRLTVL.

The rearrangement links TRBV6-5 to TRBJ1-1; 8 bases map to TRBD1. V was pared by 6 bases and J by 0 bases, with 3 bases of the junction left unmatched. CDR1 and CDR2 (germline): MNHEY, SVGAGI. The CDR3 runs to 14 residues. The CDR3 here is CASRSRGLNTEAFF. DNA of the CDR3: TGTGCCAGCAGATCCAGGGGGCTGAACACTGAAGCTTTCTTT.

The chain is built from TRBV29-1 and TRBJ2-1; D not certain. Deletions cut 8 bases from V and 3 bases from J, with 8 bases between. The CDR3 spans 11 residues. Germline V gene data show CDR1 as SQVTM and CDR2 as ANQGSEA. The CDR3 spells CSSVVYNEQFF. In DNA form, the CDR3 reads TGCAGCTCCGTCGTCTACAATGAGCAGTTCTTC.

The chain links TRBV19 to TRBJ1-5; no firm D call. The length of the CDR3 is 20 residues. V shed 3 bases and J shed 1 base, with 25 bases lying between them. The germline V gene encodes CDR1 LNHDA and CDR2 SQIVND (reference sequence). CDR3 DNA sequence: TGTGCCAGTAGTATTCTCCCCTTCCTGACCACTAGCTCCAGCAATCAGCCCCAGCATTTT. Protein product: CASSILPFLTTSSSNQPQHF.

The V gene is TRBV2, the J gene TRBJ1-6; D uncertain. The germline CDR1 and CDR2 sequences are SNHLY and FYNNEI. V was trimmed by 6 bases and J by 7 bases, leaving 10 bases between them. The CDR3 loop spans 13 amino acids. The CDR3 is CASSPVYNSPLHF. The CDR3 DNA is TGTGCCAGCAGCCCAGTCTACAATTCACCCCTCCACTTT.

The genes are TRBV4-2 and TRBJ2-1, with TRBD2 matching over 9 bases. The germline V gene encodes CDR1 LGHNA and CDR2 YNFKEQ. With V trimmed by 4 bases and J by 0 bases, 7 bases remained unmatched. This CDR3 region has 17 residues. The CDR3 nucleotides read TGTGCCAGCAGCCCCCCACAGCGGGAGGTCTCCTACAATGAGCAGTTCTTC. Translating it yields CASSPPQREVSYNEQFF.

The table lists this clonotype with a few counts. V usage is TRBV10-3 and J usage is TRBJ2-6; D assignment may be TRBD1 or TRBD2 (5 bases each). The CDR3 spans 16 residues. The V end was cut by 11 bases, the J end by 0 bases, with 17 bases between. Per germline, CDR1 ENHRY and CDR2 SYGVKD. The CDR3 sequence: CAVARDASSGANVLTF. As DNA, the CDR3 is TGTGCCGTAGCCCGGGACGCTAGCTCTGGGGCCAACGTCCTGACTTTC.

The gene calls are TRBV20-1 and TRBJ2-3; a possible D gene is TRBD1 (5 bases). Between the trimmed V and J ends, which lost 0 bases and 9 bases, there was a span of 16 bases. Germline CDR1 is DFQATT and CDR2 is SNEGSKA (reference sequence). The CDR3 has 14 amino acids. In DNA form, the CDR3 reads TGCAGTGCTAGAGACCTAATCACAGGAAGCACGCAGTATTTT. Translated: CSARDLITGSTQYF.

V gene TRBV7-2 combines with J gene TRBJ1-1; 7 bases line up with TRBD1. In germline, CDR1 is SGHTA, CDR2 FQGNSA. The CDR3 length is 17 residues. Trimming removed 4 bases from V and 0 bases from J; junction bases left unmatched: 11. CDR3 nucleotide sequence: TGTGCCAGCAGCTCGCCGACAGGGAATAGGGTGAACACTGAAGCTTTCTTT. Translating gives CASSSPTGNRVNTEAFF.

CDR3 protein: CASSESGGANEQFF. The CDR3, as DNA: TGTGCCAGCAGTGAAAGCGGGGGGGCCAATGAGCAGTTCTTC. The chain is built from TRBV6-4 and TRBJ2-1; 10 bases fit TRBD2. The CDR3 is 14 amino acids. Germline trimming cut 3 bases from V and 6 bases from J; bases unmatched to any gene: 2. Per the germline V gene, CDR1 is MRHNA and CDR2 is SNTAGT.

The gene calls are TRBV5-1 and TRBJ2-1; no reliable D call. Germline lookup yields CDR1 SGHRS and CDR2 YFSETQ. Trimming left V 4 bases short and J 5 bases short, with 7 bases between. The length of the CDR3 is 12 residues. CDR3 residues: CASSPHDNEQFF. Written as DNA, the CDR3 is TGCGCCAGCAGCCCGCATGACAATGAGCAGTTCTTC. The whole variable domain, filled in from reference TRBV5-1 and TRBJ2-1, reads KAGVTQTPRYLIKTRGQQVTLSCSPISGHRSVSWYQQTPGQGLQFLFEYFSETQRNKGNFPGRFSGRQFSNSRSEMNVSTLELGDSALYLCASSPHDNEQFFGPGTRLTVL.

The chain joins TRBV20-1 to TRBJ2-1; no clear D. Germline CDR1 is DFQATT and CDR2 is SNEGSKA (reference sequence). V shed 0 bases and J shed 5 bases, with 14 bases lying between them. The CDR3 runs to 15 residues. CDR3 nucleotide sequence: TGCAGTGCTAGAGATTGGAAAGGGCAGAACAATGAGCAGTTCTTC. Translating gives CSARDWKGQNNEQFF.

The V gene is TRBV28, the J gene TRBJ2-7; D possibly corresponds to TRBD2 (5 bases). The J call could be wrong; TRBJ2-4 is a better fit for the DNA end. Germline V gene lookup returns CDR1 MDHEN and CDR2 SYDVKM. The CDR3 loop spans 14 amino acids. The chain's CDR3 is CASSLSASPLIQYF. DNA for the CDR3: TGTGCCAGCAGTTTATCGGCTAGCCCCCTCATTCAGTACTTC.

This clonotype was recorded many times. V is TRBV7-4 and J is TRBJ2-7, with D unclear. The CDR3 extends over 14 amino acids. Germline-derived CDR1 and CDR2 are SGHVT and SQSDAQ. V was cut by 5 bases and J by 3 bases, with 14 bases left in between. CDR3 in amino acids: CASSHRVFHYEQYF. CDR3 nucleotides: TGTGCCAGCAGCCATAGGGTGTTTCACTACGAGCAGTACTTC.

The CDR3 region is CASSLGPTGSRNIQYF. CDR3 DNA sequence: TGTGCCAGCAGCTTAGGGCCGACAGGGAGTCGAAACATTCAGTACTTC. The chain couples TRBV7-2 to TRBJ2-4, with 7 bases that match TRBD1. This CDR3 is built from 16 residues. Trimming cost V 1 base and J 6 bases; bases outside gene matches: 9. CDR1 is SGHTA, CDR2 FQGNSA, per germline.

The chain recombines TRBV12-3 or TRBV12-4 with TRBJ1-5, with TRBD1 matching 8 bases. Unmatched junction bases numbered 5, after V lost 1 base and J lost 6 bases. This CDR3 is 15 amino acids long. CDR3 coding DNA: TGTGCCAGCAGTTTAGGGCAGGGGGCAGGTCAGCCCCAGCATTTT. Its translation: CASSLGQGAGQPQHF.

In its sample, this clonotype was seen a few times. V and J are TRBV30 and TRBJ2-1, with a tentative D call TRBD2 (6 bases). V lost 0 bases and J lost 12, with 12 bases in between. The CDR3 totals 12 residues. Germline values: CDR1 GTSNPN, CDR2 SVGIG (reference sequence). CDR3 in DNA: TGTGCCTGGAGTGTGGATAACGGGAGGCAGTTCTTC. As protein: CAWSVDNGRQFF.

This clonotype showed up just once. The chain employs TRBV12-3 or TRBV12-4 and TRBJ1-1, with D unresolved. The V gene lost 4 bases and the J gene lost 2 bases, with 17 bases spanning the gap. The CDR3 totals 16 residues. CDR3 in DNA: TGTGCCAGCAGTTCGCCCCTTTTTGGGAGAAACACTGAAGCTTTCTTT. Protein sequence: CASSSPLFGRNTEAFF.

The rearrangement uses TRBV20-1 and TRBJ2-1, with D possibly TRBD1 on 6 matching bases. V was clipped by 6 bases and J by 7 bases, with 10 bases between them. Germline CDR1 reads DFQATT; CDR2 reads SNEGSKA (reference sequence). There are 11 residues in the CDR3. CDR3 in DNA: TGCAGTGCGTACGGACAGAATGAGCAGTTCTTC. Translation gives CSAYGQNEQFF.

There are a few counts of this clonotype. At one end, the junction sequence differs from germline, possibly due to a read error. The chain is built from TRBV2 and TRBJ2-1, with a possible D match to TRBD2 (5 bases). CDR3 size: 14 residues. The germline CDR1 and CDR2 sequences are SNHLY and FYNNEI. The CDR3 sequence: CASREQLGYNDQFF. CDR3 bases: TGTGCCAGCAGAGAACAACTAGGATACAATGATCAGTTCTTC.

The V call is TRBV20-1, the J call TRBJ2-5, with 9 bases aligning to TRBD2. The last part of the DNA fits TRBJ2-7 better; the J call may be wrong. CDR3 length equals 15 residues. Germline CDR1 and CDR2: DFQATT and SNEGSKA (reference sequence). CDR3 sequence: CSGREGRLSLYEQYF. The CDR3 DNA sequence: TGCAGTGGGCGGGAGGGCCGACTCTCTCTCTACGAGCAGTACTTC.

This rearrangement joins TRBV2 to TRBJ2-7, with D possibly TRBD1 on 5 matching bases. The V and J ends lost 3 bases and 1 base respectively, with 13 bases between them. CDR1 is SNHLY, CDR2 FYNNEI, per germline. The CDR3 runs to 15 residues. The CDR3 reads CASSDLGKGSYEQYF. DNA of the CDR3: TGTGCCAGCAGTGATCTGGGCAAGGGGTCCTACGAGCAGTACTTC.

This chain links TRBV24-1 with TRBJ2-3; D remains ambiguous. The germline CDR1 and CDR2 sequences are KGHDR and SFDVKD. Trimming removed 4 bases at V and 4 bases at J, with 5 bases between. This CDR3 comprises 12 residues. CDR3: CATSEGSDTQYF. Here the CDR3 DNA reads TGTGCCACCAGTGAGGGTTCAGATACGCAGTATTTT.

This chain joins TRBV7-2 and TRBJ2-4; perhaps TRBD1 as D (6 bases). The CDR3 loop spans 14 amino acids. CDR1 SGHTA and CDR2 FQGNSA come from the germline V gene. V was clipped by 5 bases and J by 10 bases, with 18 bases between them. For the CDR3, the DNA is TGTGCCAGCAGCCAGGGACATGGCGTATCTATTCAGTACTTC. Residues: CASSQGHGVSIQYF.